This T cell receptor (beta chain) is drawn from a study of molecular identifiers for immune sequencing clone quantification. In regard to this clonotype: A single base separates this from a much larger clone, so it may be a read error.

Using its own MiXCR run on the PCR reads, TCRdb lists one record per CDR3 protein. The table includes under 600,000 distinct CDR3 sequences, 20% to 25% detected once. Libraries of naive CD8 cells were prepared from around 20,000 to 990,000 sorted cells using 10%, 30% or 50% RNA. This CDR3 has 14 residues. In germline, CDR1 is SGHTA, CDR2 FQGNSA. This clonotype originated in a human donor in good health. Some libraries in this study had Jurkat cell RNA spiked in. V is TRBV7-2 and J is TRBJ2-5; a weak D match, TRBD2 (6 bases). Sequencing input: naive CD8+ T cells from blood, with Jurkat cell RNA spiked in. The subset here: FACS-sorted CD8+CD4-CCR7+CD45RA+ naive T cells. The CDR3, as DNA: TGTGCCAGCAGCCCGGGACTCGGCCGGGAGACCCGGTACTTC. As protein: CASSPGLGRETRYF.